This is a list of T cell receptor beta chains from one sample in a study of T cells after yellow fever vaccination. TCRdb used MiXCR to reprocess the 5' RACE reads, holding one entry per CDR3 protein. Altogether hundreds of thousands of distinct CDR3 sequences are present, roughly 14% being singletons, with the ten largest covering about 14%. Sequenced material: PBMCs, taken on the day of the yellow fever booster vaccination. These receptors all stem from a man younger than 45 who received the YFV17D yellow fever vaccine. Each CDR3 is given without its conserved first and last residue. The order of the fields is D gene, V gene, J gene, CDR3 length, CDR3 protein. A D gene is named only where the DNA matches it firmly.

-	TRBV4-3	TRBJ1-1	13	ASSQEANVNTEAF
-	TRBV6-1	TRBJ1-2	12	ASSDWDDVGRYT
-	TRBV5-5	TRBJ2-5	9	ASSLGQAQY
-	TRBV7-2	TRBJ1-3	14	ASSLAGAYSGNTIY
-	TRBV7-2	TRBJ2-7	15	ASSLPRAGLLSYEQY
-	TRBV7-6	TRBJ2-7	11	ASSFDNGYEQY
-	TRBV7-2	TRBJ2-7	11	ASSPQTMGEQY
TRBD2	TRBV3-1	TRBJ2-7	13	ASSQPSGRGYEQY
-	TRBV3-1	TRBJ2-1	15	ASSQEGRDVGPHEQF
-	TRBV14	TRBJ2-1	13	ASSQPRDSYNEQF
TRBD2	TRBV20-1	TRBJ2-3	12	SASSSGTGDTQY
-	TRBV11-1	TRBJ2-5	13	ASSLWSQKGETQY
-	TRBV12-3/TRBV12-4	TRBJ1-3	12	ASSLRGTGNTIY
-	TRBV27	TRBJ2-6	13	ASSLSSSGANVLT
TRBD1	TRBV4-3	TRBJ2-7	14	ASSQSSGTGSYEQY
TRBD2	TRBV7-8	TRBJ2-7	12	ASSSGTSTDEQY
-	TRBV20-1	TRBJ2-5	11	SVGRQYQETQY
-	TRBV5-1	TRBJ1-1	12	ASSLAGWEPEAF
-	TRBV12-3/TRBV12-4	TRBJ1-6	13	ASSLVPGLGSPLH
-	TRBV12-3/TRBV12-4	TRBJ1-3	10	ASSFTGNTIY
TRBD2	TRBV7-2	TRBJ2-1	13	ASTPLGREAREQF
-	TRBV20-1	TRBJ2-7	10	SARPDSYEQY
TRBD2	TRBV7-9	TRBJ2-1	12	ASSATSGKDEQF
TRBD1	TRBV7-9	TRBJ1-6	10	ASSDRDSPLH
TRBD1	TRBV29-1	TRBJ2-1	10	SAGQGRTEQF
-	TRBV12-3/TRBV12-4	TRBJ2-1	13	ASSFRDFQYNEQF
-	TRBV27	TRBJ2-2	13	ASSLFIQGSGELF
TRBD1	TRBV29-1	TRBJ2-5	12	SVDAGQDAETQY
TRBD2	TRBV6-1	TRBJ2-7	14	ASRGPLAGEFYEQY
-	TRBV6-5	TRBJ1-2	13	ASSYSPSGSPGYT